A single sample gave rise to the 4 T cell receptor beta chains below, sequenced in a study of T cells in Graves' hyperthyroidism and ophthalmopathy. The source material, RNA transcripts, was used to amplify TCR beta CDR3 regions. The TCR CDR3 first-round RT-PCR relied on the HTBI primer set. TCRdb redid the calling of the multiplex PCR reads with MiXCR, one entry per CDR3 protein. The sample shows roughly 280,000 distinct CDR3 sequences, over 20% of them seen only once. Input material: blood. These TCRs come from a man aged 25 to 45 with Graves' ophthalmopathy.

This clonotype was observed at least ten times. The CDR3 DNA reads TGTGCCAGCATGGGACGTCACGAGCAGTACTTC. It specifies CASMGRHEQYF. The V gene is TRBV11-2, the J gene TRBJ2-7; possibly TRBD1 or TRBD2 for D (5 bases each). Trimming stripped 7 bases from V and 5 bases from J, with 9 bases between. The CDR3 sequence is 11 residues long. The germline gives CDR1 SGHAT, CDR2 FQNNGV.

As for this clonotype: A clone one base away is much larger, so this may be a read error. CDR3 coding DNA: TGTGCCAGCGGTGTTTCGCCGCGTCAAGGCTACACCTTC. This sequence encodes CASGVSPRQGYTF. This chain connects TRBV2 to TRBJ1-2; no reliable D call. V was cut by 8 bases and J by 8 bases, with 18 bases left in between. Germline V CDR1 and CDR2: SNHLY, FYNNEI. This CDR3 spans 13 amino acids. The whole variable domain, filled in from reference TRBV2 and TRBJ1-2, reads EPEVTQTPSHQVTQMGQEVILRCVPISNHLYFYWYRQILGQKVEFLVSFYNNEISEKSEIFDDQFSVERPDGSNFTLKIRSTKLEDSAMYFCASGVSPRQGYTFGSGTRLTVV.

This clonotype was found a few times. This sequence joins TRBV20-1 and TRBJ2-1; 12 bases are a match to TRBD2. Per the germline V gene, CDR1 is DFQATT and CDR2 is SNEGSKA (reference sequence). CDR3 length: 16 amino acids. V lost 2 bases and J lost 7; bases outside the gene matches: 9. The CDR3 spells CSARTGLAGMDNEQFF. In DNA, the CDR3 is TGCAGTGCTAGAACTGGACTAGCGGGAATGGATAATGAGCAGTTCTTC.

This clonotype appeared a few times. This CDR3 is CASSPMQGPGELFF. The CDR3 DNA reads TGTGCCAGCAGTCCTATGCAGGGACCCGGGGAGCTGTTTTTT. The chain is built from TRBV12-3 or TRBV12-4 and TRBJ2-2, with D perhaps given as TRBD1 or TRBD2 (5 bases each). V was shortened by 5 bases and J by 6 bases, with 13 bases between the two germline ends. The CDR3 sequence is 14 residues long.